These 10 T cell receptor beta chains were all obtained from the same sample, sequenced in a study of vaccination and CD4 T cells after COVID-19 (dated 2022 in TCRdb). Antigens for these TCRs are unknown. In the paper's terms, the treatment or condition label means: roughly ten-day PBMC culture with coronavirus spike peptide pools or control peptides (ViraFEST assay). CD4+ T cells from unexposed donors were collected before the COVID-19 pandemic (2011-2018). Library creation used PCR. Sequencing instrument: Illumina iSeq 100. DNA from cultured CD4+ T cells underwent TCR sequencing with the Oncomine TCR Beta short-read assay at the Johns Hopkins FTIC core. TCRdb reprocessing: public reads trimmed at Q25 with fastp, clones called with MiXCR, in-frame beta chains kept. Every distinct CDR3 protein forms one entry, paired with its most common genes and DNA. This sample comprises several thousand distinct CDR3 sequences, approximately 45% of them detected only once. The ten largest clones capture around two fifths of the sample.

Specimen: CD4+ T cells from blood, cultured in vitro. These receptors originate from a human donor in good health.

The chain couples TRBV11-1 to TRBJ1-2; TRBD1 is a possible D gene (6 bases). The V end lost 6 bases, the J end lost 5 bases, and 16 bases lay between the germline ends. CDR1 is SGHAT and CDR2 is FQDESV in the germline V gene (reference sequence). This CDR3 has 14 residues. CDR3 coding DNA: TGTGCCAGCAGTTCAACAGGGCTTGGGTATGGCTACACCTTC. This codes for CASSSTGLGYGYTF.

This clonotype was observed a few times. This chain connects TRBV7-2 to TRBJ1-6; 9 nucleotides align to TRBD1. V lost 5 bases, J lost 12 bases, and 8 bases stayed unmatched. Per germline, CDR1 SGHTA and CDR2 FQGNSA. The CDR3 spans 14 residues. The DNA of the CDR3 is TGTGCCAGCAGCCTCCTCACAGGGGGCAGACCCCTCCACTTT. This codes for CASSLLTGGRPLHF.

The sample holds one count of this clonotype. The chain links TRBV12-3 or TRBV12-4 to TRBJ2-3, with D maybe TRBD1 (5 bases). The CDR3 spans 15 residues. V was trimmed by 5 bases and J by 3 bases, leaving 15 bases between them. CDR3 sequence reads: CASSDTGAGTDTQYF. The CDR3 DNA reads as TGTGCCAGCAGTGATACTGGGGCAGGGACAGATACGCAGTATTTT.

This clonotype has just a few counts. The chain carries TRBV20-1 and TRBJ1-3, with 7 bases that match TRBD1. Germline trimming cut 5 bases from V and 5 bases from J; bases unmatched to any gene: 6. Germline assignment: CDR1 DFQATT and CDR2 SNEGSKA (reference sequence). There are 13 residues in the CDR3. CDR3 bases: TGCAGTGCTTTTGACAGGGAAAGAAACACCATATATTTT. Amino acid sequence: CSAFDRERNTIYF.

The J gene is TRBJ1-5, the V gene TRBV7-2; 9 bases match TRBD1. In germline, CDR1 is SGHTA, CDR2 FQGNSA. The J segment lost 0 bases and the V segment lost 6 bases, leaving 9 bases of the junction unmatched. CDR3 size: 17 residues. DNA of the CDR3: TGTGCCAGCAGTCCGGGACAGGGAGGGTATAGCAATCAGCCCCAGCATTTT. The encoded protein is CASSPGQGGYSNQPQHF.

The genes are TRBV27 and TRBJ1-5, with D possibly being TRBD1 (5 bases). The CDR3 contains 14 residues. Germline V CDR1 and CDR2: MNHEY, SMNVEV (reference sequence). Trimming took 6 bases from V and 0 from J, leaving 9 bases between them. The CDR3 DNA reads TGTGCCAGCAGGGGACGAGGTAGCAATCAGCCCCAGCATTTT. Its translation is CASRGRGSNQPQHF.

This sequence joins TRBV12-3 or TRBV12-4 and TRBJ1-2; D not resolved. The CDR3 contains 13 residues. The V end was cut by 1 base, the J end by 4 bases, with 7 bases between. This CDR3 is CASSLVGSYGYTF. The CDR3 region has the DNA TGTGCCAGCAGTTTAGTGGGCAGCTATGGCTACACCTTC.

The chain uses TRBV18 and TRBJ1-2; 10 positions agree with TRBD1. This CDR3 is built from 17 residues. V gave up 2 bases and J gave up 2 bases; unmatched junction bases: 8. Germline values: CDR1 KGHSH, CDR2 LQKENI. The CDR3 DNA follows: TGTGCCAGCTCACCAGTTGTTCCGGGACAGGGGAACTATGGCTACACCTTC. Translating it yields CASSPVVPGQGNYGYTF.

This clonotype came up a few times. The gene calls are TRBV6-1 and TRBJ2-5; TRBD1 or TRBD2 may be the D gene (5 bases each). The CDR3 consists of 16 residues. Looked up from germline, CDR1 is MNHNS and CDR2 is SASEGT. V was clipped by 5 bases and J by 5 bases, with 21 bases between them. As DNA, the CDR3 is TGTGCCAGCAGTAGAGGGACCGCCAAGGAAGGGGAGACCCAGTACTTC. Translating gives CASSRGTAKEGETQYF.

This clonotype was seen only once. The J gene is TRBJ2-1, the V gene TRBV7-2, with D perhaps TRBD2 (7 bases). Germline lookup yields CDR1 SGHTA and CDR2 FQGNSA. Trimming cost V 3 bases and J 6 bases, with 12 bases left between them. This CDR3 spans 14 amino acids. The CDR3 sequence: CASSLQGGANEQFF. The CDR3 region has the DNA TGTGCCAGCAGCTTGCAAGGGGGGGCCAATGAGCAGTTCTTC.